This TCR beta chain was sequenced for a study of blood T cell repertoires in COVID-19. Turning to this clone: Additional DNA sequences in this sample encode the identical CDR3.

Authors' analysis steps: Estimated nucleated cell counts came from reference gene primer amplification. Only in-frame clones appear in the TCRdb table, and some are missing; sequencing was by immunoSEQ multiplex PCR. The V and J calls and clone size come from that table; D and trimming were worked out from the DNA. This table holds about 200,000 clones, approximately 84% found once. The CDR3 contains 15 residues. The ends were cut back, 0 bases at V and 0 bases at J, with 7 bases in the middle. Germline lookup yields CDR1 SGHRS and CDR2 YFSETQ. The clonotype originates from a woman in her 70s with active or convalescent COVID-19. Sequencing was performed on peripheral blood. The chain joins TRBV5-1 to TRBJ2-1; D is possibly TRBD2 (5 bases). This CDR3 is CASSLGGSSYNEQFF. The CDR3 coding sequence is TGCGCCAGCAGCTTGGGAGGGAGCTCCTACAATGAGCAGTTCTTC.